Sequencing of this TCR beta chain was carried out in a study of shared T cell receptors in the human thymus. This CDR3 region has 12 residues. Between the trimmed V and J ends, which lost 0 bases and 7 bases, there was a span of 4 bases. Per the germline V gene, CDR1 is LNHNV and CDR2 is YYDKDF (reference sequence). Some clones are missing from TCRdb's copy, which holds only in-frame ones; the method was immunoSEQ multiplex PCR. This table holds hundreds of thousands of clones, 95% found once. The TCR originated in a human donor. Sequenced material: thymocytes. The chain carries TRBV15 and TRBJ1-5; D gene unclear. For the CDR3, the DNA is TGTGCCACCAGCAGAGATAAACAGCCCCAGCATTTT. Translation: CATSRDKQPQHF. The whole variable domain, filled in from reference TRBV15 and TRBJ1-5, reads DAMVIQNPRYQVTQFGKPVTLSCSQTLNHNVMYWYQQKSSQAPKLLFHYYDKDFNNEADTPDNFQSRRPNTSFCFLDIRSPGLGDTAMYLCATSRDKQPQHFGDGTRLSIL.